The rows below give T cell receptor beta chains drawn from one sample of a study of T cell responses to AZD1222 COVID-19 vaccine. Profiled with immunoSEQ multiplex PCR; TCRdb holds only in-frame clones, not every one. The table shows approximately 150,000 clones, with approximately 91% occurring only once. This sample comprised peripheral blood, obtained 28 days after the second AZD1222 dose. The receptors derive from an adult who received the AZD1222 COVID-19 vaccine. CDR3s include the opening cysteine and the closing phenylalanine or tryptophan. Clone size is stated in some rows and not others, as once, few, many or a class when expanded.

>-|TRBJ1-3|TRBV7-5
CVRSPQGPMRNTIYF
>-|TRBJ1-5|TRBV9
CASSVEGVGVQPQHF
>-|TRBJ2-5|TRBV6-5
CASSYVAGVMETQYF
>-|TRBJ1-1|TRBV19
CASSILVGRGVNTEAFF
>-|TRBJ2-1|TRBV7-3
CASSPYPSGRGGNEQFF
>-|TRBJ1-4|TRBV2
CASRAQDSPNEKLFF
>once|TRBJ2-7|TRBV7-9
CASSLLGYEQYF
>-|TRBJ1-2|TRBV18
CASSGERVGGYTF
>-|TRBJ2-3|TRBV5-4
CASSVGVGDTQYF
>-|TRBJ2-7|TRBV7-8
CASSFDRAYEQYF
>-|TRBJ2-7|TRBV28
CASISRGHGSYEQYF
>-|TRBJ1-3|TRBV30
CAWVLRESGNTIYF
>-|TRBJ1-5|TRBV28
CASSLRPSREFLSNQPQHF
>-|TRBJ1-6|TRBV11-2
CASSLRDRSYNSPLHF
>-|TRBJ2-1|TRBV5-8
CASSSWGLAGGVSYNEQFF
>-|TRBJ1-4|TRBV29-1
CSVGGQGENEKLFF
>-|TRBJ1-5|TRBV2
CASSEAGTGIQPQHF
>-|TRBJ1-5|TRBV12-5
CASGVGGNQPQHF
>-|TRBJ1-5|TRBV27
CASSFGMGPQHF
>-|TRBJ2-7|TRBV7-9
CASSISGTLSYEQYF
>-|TRBJ2-7|TRBV3-1/TRBV3-2
CASSQGGEASYEQYF
>-|TRBJ1-2|TRBV30
CAWTEGANYGYTF
>-|TRBJ2-1|TRBV5-1
CASSLAGAGAGNNEQFF
>-|TRBJ1-1|TRBV9
CASSLRTGLDTEAFF
>-|TRBJ2-3|TRBV11-2
CASSRLAVAGASTDTQYF
>-|TRBJ1-2|TRBV4-1
CASSLRTGVYYGYTF
>-|TRBJ2-1|TRBV19
CASSPPERLHNEQFF
>-|TRBJ1-1|TRBV5-5
CASRAESVRIYTEAFF
>-|TRBJ1-3|TRBV30
CAWSGGGSGNTIYF
>-|TRBJ2-1|TRBV9
CASSVIGRSQHNEQFF
>-|TRBJ2-7|TRBV29-1
CSVAKEGDMREQYF
>-|TRBJ2-1|TRBV19
CASSIGSGRPYNEQFF
>-|TRBJ2-3|TRBV23-1
CASVNRDRGIDTQYF
>-|TRBJ2-3|TRBV15
CATSRDRGLVTQYF
>-|TRBJ2-3|TRBV18
CASSHRDPDTQYF
>-|TRBJ1-1|TRBV7-3
CASSSGRNTEAFF
>-|TRBJ1-1|TRBV6-5
CASSYSTQRNTEAFF
>once|TRBJ2-7|TRBV11-2
CASSSTPEQYF
>-|TRBJ1-5|TRBV25-1
CARGEPQGKGQPQHF
>-|TRBJ2-3|TRBV30
CAWSARSPPDTQYF
>-|TRBJ1-2|TRBV18
CASSPGQGDGYTF
>-|TRBJ2-5|TRBV6-1
CASSEVGTGRGETQYF
>-|TRBJ2-7|TRBV5-6
CASSEQGPYYEQYF
>-|TRBJ1-5|TRBV4-1
CASSQVHQGNQPQHF
>-|TRBJ2-3|TRBV5-8
CASSSGRRTDTQYF
>-|TRBJ2-7|TRBV30
CAWSGSAASYEQYF
>-|TRBJ1-3|TRBV4-1
CASSQGQGNTIYF
>-|TRBJ2-3|TRBV5-1
CASSRASGGSTDTQYF
>-|TRBJ1-2|TRBV19
CASSIFGRGLDGYTF
>-|TRBJ1-6|TRBV6-6
CASNTGDNSPLHF
>-|TRBJ1-1|TRBV6-4
CASSNRDGTEAFF